This T cell receptor beta chain was profiled in a study of cytomegalovirus exposure and HLA in healthy donors. The V and J ends lost 3 bases and 4 bases respectively, with 13 bases between them. Germline V CDR1 and CDR2: KGHSH, LQKENI. The CDR3 totals 15 residues. The table came from immunoSEQ multiplex PCR; TCRdb's copy has only in-frame clones and leaves some out. The sample lists approximately 260,000 clones; approximately 86% were seen once. This sequence joins TRBV18 and TRBJ1-5; D remains unclear. This TCR was sampled from a woman aged 25 to 45 in good health and CMV-seropositive. Input material: PBMCs. The CDR3 DNA reads as TGTGCCAGCTCACCCCAGTACACCTCGAATCAGCCCCAGCATTTT. Residues: CASSPQYTSNQPQHF.